Listed below are T cell receptor beta chains from one sample, sequenced in a study of T cells after yellow fever vaccination. From the 5' RACE reads, TCRdb called clonotypes with MiXCR, one entry per CDR3 protein. This sample yields roughly 74,000 distinct CDR3 sequences, of which around 7% are seen a single time; 35% to 45% belongs to the top ten. This specimen was CD8+ T cells sorted from PBMCs, taken around 5 days after the first yellow fever vaccination. These receptors were collected from a man younger than 30 who received the YFV17D yellow fever vaccine. The conserved cysteine and the conserved F or W are not part of the CDR3 here. Each record gives: V gene, J gene, D gene, CDR3 protein. A D gene is named only where the DNA matches it firmly.

V gene: TRBV6-2/TRBV6-3; J gene: TRBJ1-2; D gene: TRBD1; CDR3 protein: ASSYFPPGQGDYGYT
V gene: TRBV12-3/TRBV12-4; J gene: TRBJ2-4; D gene: TRBD1; CDR3 protein: ASGTVKAKNIQY
V gene: TRBV5-5; J gene: TRBJ1-1; D gene: TRBD1; CDR3 protein: ASSGGTVPPEAF
V gene: TRBV6-2/TRBV6-3; J gene: TRBJ1-5; D gene: .; CDR3 protein: ASSELFRDDSNQPQH
V gene: TRBV5-4; J gene: TRBJ2-1; D gene: .; CDR3 protein: ASSLGVGSYNEQF
V gene: TRBV27; J gene: TRBJ1-1; D gene: .; CDR3 protein: ASSTGGTEAF
V gene: TRBV28; J gene: TRBJ1-3; D gene: TRBD1; CDR3 protein: ASTGTGVDTIY
V gene: TRBV4-1; J gene: TRBJ2-4; D gene: .; CDR3 protein: ASSRETGTSNIQY
V gene: TRBV7-6; J gene: TRBJ2-3; D gene: .; CDR3 protein: ASSSRVLGPTDTQY
V gene: TRBV7-9; J gene: TRBJ1-2; D gene: .; CDR3 protein: ASSSTRTKANYGYT
V gene: TRBV4-3; J gene: TRBJ2-2; D gene: .; CDR3 protein: ASSQERDRRAGSVTGELF
V gene: TRBV7-3; J gene: TRBJ2-3; D gene: TRBD1; CDR3 protein: ASSLIGTGNPDTQY
V gene: TRBV4-1; J gene: TRBJ2-7; D gene: .; CDR3 protein: ASSQAAGAFAYEQY
V gene: TRBV20-1; J gene: TRBJ1-5; D gene: .; CDR3 protein: SARDLPGLPQH
V gene: TRBV4-3; J gene: TRBJ1-1; D gene: .; CDR3 protein: ASSHLNTEAF
V gene: TRBV7-8; J gene: TRBJ1-5; D gene: .; CDR3 protein: ASSLGIRGNQPQH
V gene: TRBV7-3; J gene: TRBJ2-3; D gene: .; CDR3 protein: ASSEGAGGVDTQY
V gene: TRBV7-6; J gene: TRBJ2-7; D gene: TRBD1; CDR3 protein: ATGRGSNEQY
V gene: TRBV9; J gene: TRBJ1-3; D gene: .; CDR3 protein: ASSPDEGPGNTIY
V gene: TRBV9; J gene: TRBJ1-2; D gene: TRBD1; CDR3 protein: ASTMGTGINHGYT
V gene: TRBV14; J gene: TRBJ2-1; D gene: .; CDR3 protein: ASSPTKLNSYNEQF
V gene: TRBV15; J gene: TRBJ1-2; D gene: .; CDR3 protein: ATSGTDGYGYT
V gene: TRBV6-5; J gene: TRBJ1-4; D gene: .; CDR3 protein: ASSYSLGTGNEKLF
V gene: TRBV7-9; J gene: TRBJ2-5; D gene: .; CDR3 protein: ASTLSGTVETQY
V gene: TRBV5-1; J gene: TRBJ1-1; D gene: .; CDR3 protein: ASSSKDGREGDTEAF
V gene: TRBV5-4; J gene: TRBJ2-1; D gene: TRBD2; CDR3 protein: ASSPSAGGQF
V gene: TRBV23-1; J gene: TRBJ1-1; D gene: .; CDR3 protein: ASSQRDGAAEAF
V gene: TRBV11-1; J gene: TRBJ2-4; D gene: .; CDR3 protein: ASSLATGAWGAKNIQY
V gene: TRBV6-5; J gene: TRBJ1-1; D gene: .; CDR3 protein: ASSYSGASTTEAF
V gene: TRBV7-6; J gene: TRBJ1-1; D gene: .; CDR3 protein: ASSSRGGVNTEAF
V gene: TRBV5-1; J gene: TRBJ2-1; D gene: TRBD1; CDR3 protein: ASSPGIGTGGYNEQF
V gene: TRBV7-6; J gene: TRBJ2-7; D gene: .; CDR3 protein: ASSLGGPPKAEQY
V gene: TRBV7-9; J gene: TRBJ2-1; D gene: .; CDR3 protein: ASSPGNEQF
V gene: TRBV7-8; J gene: TRBJ1-4; D gene: .; CDR3 protein: ASSDGVEEKLF
V gene: TRBV4-1; J gene: TRBJ1-5; D gene: .; CDR3 protein: ASSLTGLGSNQPQH
V gene: TRBV11-2; J gene: TRBJ1-1; D gene: .; CDR3 protein: ASSPRGRGTEAF
V gene: TRBV5-1; J gene: TRBJ2-1; D gene: TRBD2; CDR3 protein: ASSSTSGGPHNEQF
V gene: TRBV7-7; J gene: TRBJ2-5; D gene: .; CDR3 protein: ASSLIFRTGQETQY
V gene: TRBV12-3/TRBV12-4; J gene: TRBJ2-5; D gene: .; CDR3 protein: ASSLVIQETQY
V gene: TRBV5-6; J gene: TRBJ2-7; D gene: .; CDR3 protein: ASSLAGDGYEQY
V gene: TRBV28; J gene: TRBJ1-2; D gene: .; CDR3 protein: ASSVLGISDGYT
V gene: TRBV12-3/TRBV12-4; J gene: TRBJ2-5; D gene: .; CDR3 protein: ASSLGPLVGTQY
V gene: TRBV21-1; J gene: TRBJ2-7; D gene: .; CDR3 protein: ASSKAPGQGGREQY
V gene: TRBV7-9; J gene: TRBJ1-4; D gene: .; CDR3 protein: ASSSPGQAVGFNEKLF
V gene: TRBV2; J gene: TRBJ2-1; D gene: .; CDR3 protein: ASSEGAGPLDEQF
V gene: TRBV5-5; J gene: TRBJ2-3; D gene: .; CDR3 protein: ASSLSGRTDTQY
V gene: TRBV7-8; J gene: TRBJ1-1; D gene: TRBD1; CDR3 protein: ASRDRGSREAF